This T cell receptor (beta chain) was captured in a study of PD-1 blockade in classical Hodgkin lymphoma. As for the study in general: Nivolumab dosed at 3 mg/kg went to patients intravenously every 2 weeks.

Germline V gene data show CDR1 as SSHAT and CDR2 as FNYEAQ (reference sequence). V lost 1 base and J lost 8, with 12 bases in between. The length of the CDR3 is 14 residues. Measured with immunoSEQ multiplex PCR; TCRdb has only the in-frame clones, and not every one. The table lists approximately 14,000 clones, about 81% of them singletons. Every one of the patients relapsed after autologous stem cell transplantation (brentuximab vedotin exposure was variable). The rearrangement joins TRBV7-7 to TRBJ2-1; weak D call: TRBD2 (7 bases). The sample here was peripheral blood mononuclear cells (PBMCs), taken at baseline. The TCR originated in a human donor with classical Hodgkin lymphoma. CDR3 protein: CASSLGWGGDEQFF. In DNA, the CDR3 is TGTGCCAGCAGCTTAGGTTGGGGGGGCGATGAGCAGTTCTTC.